What follows are 15 T cell receptor beta chains derived from one specimen sequenced in a study of response to subunit inactivated influenza vaccine. From the RT-PCR reads, TCRdb called clonotypes with MiXCR, one entry per CDR3 protein. Here the sample spans about 650,000 distinct CDR3 sequences, less than 15% being singletons. The starting material was PBMCs from blood, obtained less than 15 days before vaccination. The receptors originated from a man between 50 and 59 years old who received an inactivated influenza vaccine.

The V call is TRBV29-1, the J call TRBJ2-1; a possible D gene is TRBD2 (5 bases). Between the trimmed V and J ends, which lost 1 base and 10 bases, there was a span of 8 bases. The CDR3 runs 11 residues. Germline CDR1 reads SQVTM; CDR2 reads ANQGSEA. CDR3 DNA: TGCAGCGTTGAAGGAGGGATGGAGCAGTTCTTC. Its translation: CSVEGGMEQFF.

There are a few counts of this clonotype. The V call is TRBV25-1, the J call TRBJ1-1, with D unclear. CDR1 MGHDK and CDR2 SYGVNS come from the germline V gene. Trimming took 3 bases from V and 3 from J, leaving 14 bases between them. The CDR3 sequence is 15 residues long. The CDR3 sequence: CASSDPRSLDTEAFF. The CDR3 coding sequence is TGTGCCAGCAGTGATCCACGATCTTTGGACACTGAAGCTTTCTTT.

As concerns this clonotype: The junction shows a germline mismatch at one end, possibly a read error. The chain employs TRBV3-1 and TRBJ1-1; a possible D gene is TRBD1 (6 bases). The CDR3 is made up of 15 amino acids. Germline values: CDR1 LGHDT, CDR2 YNNKEL (reference sequence). Written as DNA, the CDR3 is TGTGCCAGCAGCCTCCAACAGGGCGTGAACACAGAAGCTTTCTTT. This codes for CASSLQQGVNTEAFF.

This clonotype was recorded a few times. The chain employs TRBV7-9 and TRBJ2-7; D gene ambiguous. V shed 6 bases and J shed 7 bases, with 16 bases lying between them. Germline V CDR1 and CDR2: SEHNR, FQNEAQ (reference sequence). The CDR3 consists of 13 residues. In nucleotides, the CDR3 is TGTGCCAGCAGTCCCCCGACGGGTTGGGAGCAGTACTTC. This gives the protein CASSPPTGWEQYF.

The chain joins TRBV9 to TRBJ2-5, with D possibly being TRBD1 (5 bases). V was shortened by 8 bases and J by 6 bases, with 17 bases between the two germline ends. The CDR3 covers 13 residues. Per germline, CDR1 SGDLS and CDR2 YYNGEE. The CDR3: CASPLPHRKTQYF. In DNA form, the CDR3 reads TGTGCCAGTCCCCTGCCTCACAGGAAGACCCAGTACTTC.

The chain combines TRBV7-9 with TRBJ2-1; either TRBD1 or TRBD2 may fit D (5 bases each). The V and J ends lost 7 bases and 8 bases respectively, with 12 bases between them. Germline lookup yields CDR1 SEHNR and CDR2 FQNEAQ (reference sequence). This CDR3 region has 12 residues. The CDR3 coding sequence is TGTGCCAGCAACCCCTTGGGGGATGAGCAGTTCTTC. Protein: CASNPLGDEQFF.

This clonotype was observed at least ten times. The chain's CDR3 is CASSLGYNYQYEQYF. The CDR3 nucleotides are TGTGCCAGCAGCTTAGGGTACAACTACCAGTACGAGCAGTACTTC. The V gene is TRBV7-2, the J gene TRBJ2-7; D uncertain. V lost 1 base to trimming and J lost 4 bases, with 14 bases between them. The CDR3 is made up of 15 amino acids. Germline V CDR1 and CDR2: SGHTA, FQGNSA.

The rearrangement links TRBV5-1 to TRBJ1-4; D is uncertain. Germline V gene lookup returns CDR1 SGHRS and CDR2 YFSETQ. CDR3 length: 13 residues. The germline V and J ends were trimmed by 2 bases and 5 bases, with 7 bases remaining between them. Written as DNA, the CDR3 is TGCGCCAGCAGCTTACAAGAAAATGAAAAACTGTTTTTT. Residues: CASSLQENEKLFF. Full variable domain (rest looked up from reference TRBV5-1 and TRBJ1-4): KAGVTQTPRYLIKTRGQQVTLSCSPISGHRSVSWYQQTPGQGLQFLFEYFSETQRNKGNFPGRFSGRQFSNSRSEMNVSTLELGDSALYLCASSLQENEKLFFGSGTQLSVL.

The J gene is TRBJ1-2, the V gene TRBV12-3 or TRBV12-4; the D is unclear. The CDR3 is 14 residues long. V was trimmed by 6 bases and J by 2 bases, leaving 13 bases between them. The CDR3 is CASSSSGLNYGYTF. The DNA for the CDR3 is TGTGCCAGCAGCTCCTCCGGGCTGAACTATGGCTACACCTTC.

This clonotype has just a few counts. The chain links TRBV10-2 to TRBJ2-1; D call uncertain. Looked up from germline, CDR1 is WSHSY and CDR2 is SAAADI. V lost 2 bases to trimming and J lost 4 bases, with 9 bases between them. This CDR3 region has 14 residues. The CDR3 DNA is TGCGCCAGCAGTGAGGACTCTTTATACAATGAGCAGTTCTTC. This gives the protein CASSEDSLYNEQFF.

The V gene is TRBV7-9, the J gene TRBJ2-3; D is unresolved. Germline V lookup: CDR1 SEHNR, CDR2 FQNEAQ (reference sequence). Trimming shortened V by 1 base and J by 0 bases, and 5 bases separated the two germline ends. CDR3 length equals 14 residues. The CDR3 loop reads CASSLVVSTDTQYF. CDR3 bases: TGTGCCAGCAGCTTAGTGGTCAGCACAGATACGCAGTATTTT.

This clonotype was seen only a few times. The gene calls are TRBV5-1 and TRBJ2-1; D possibly matches TRBD1 or TRBD2 (6 bases each). With 3 bases removed from V and 0 bases from J, the gap between germline ends came to 22 bases. This CDR3 is built from 19 residues. Germline V gene data show CDR1 as SGHRS and CDR2 as YFSETQ. CDR3 in amino acids: CASSSTGTIAESSYNEQFF. CDR3 nucleotides: TGCGCCAGCAGCTCCACCGGGACAATAGCGGAAAGCTCCTACAATGAGCAGTTCTTC.

This chain uses TRBV29-1 with TRBJ2-1, with TRBD2 identical over 11 bases. The V and J ends lost 6 bases and 3 bases, in that order; junction bases with no gene match: 10. The CDR3 is made up of 16 amino acids. CDR1 and CDR2 (germline): SQVTM, ANQGSEA. The CDR3 loop is CSVYNSGGDYYNEQFF. Written as DNA, the CDR3 is TGCAGCGTCTACAATAGCGGGGGGGATTACTACAATGAGCAGTTCTTC.

This clonotype turned up a few times. J is TRBJ1-1 and V is TRBV7-2; 7 nucleotides agree with TRBD1. Germline CDR1 and CDR2: SGHTA and FQGNSA. The CDR3 has 17 amino acids. After removal of 5 bases from V and 3 bases from J, the junction contained 15 bases not matched to a gene. The CDR3 is CASSRLSTGTGYTEAFF. CDR3 in DNA: TGTGCCAGCAGCCGCCTATCGACAGGGACGGGGTACACTGAAGCTTTCTTT.

This clonotype was seen at least ten times. The chain uses TRBV11-1 and TRBJ2-1; 8 nucleotides match TRBD1. CDR1 and CDR2 from the germline V gene are SGHAT and FQDESV (reference sequence). V was clipped by 6 bases and J by 4 bases; unmatched bases: 11. The CDR3 sequence is 16 residues long. CDR3 DNA sequence: TGTGCCAGCAGGACAACACAGGGGGAAAGGTACAATGAGCAGTTCTTC. Its translation: CASRTTQGERYNEQFF.